This TCR beta chain was profiled in a study of CD8 T cells in ankylosing spondylitis. Quantitative molecular-barcoded 5'-RACE generated the TCR beta libraries. TCRdb independently ran MiXCR on the 5' RACE reads; one entry per CDR3 protein. The sample shows 90,000 to 120,000 distinct CDR3 sequences, 20% to 30% of them seen only once. With regard to this clonotype: Its antigen is still unknown.

General study findings and limits: In peripheral blood, disease-linked CD8+ clones occurred at relatively low frequencies. Significantly higher representation of disease-linked clones was reported for matched ankylosing spondylitis synovial fluid.

The sequencing sample was made of synovial fluid, either unsorted or a sorted T cell fraction (not recorded which). This receptor was identified in a male donor with ankylosing spondylitis.

The CDR3 nucleotides read TGTGCCAGCAGCCTCAATCTTCGGCAGCCCCAGCATTTT. The encoded protein is CASSLNLRQPQHF. This chain joins TRBV12-3 or TRBV12-4 and TRBJ1-5; no clear D gene. V shed 6 bases and J shed 7 bases, with 13 bases lying between them. The length of the CDR3 is 13 residues.